The clone carrying this TCR beta chain was counted only a few times. CDR3 length equals 15 residues. Germline-derived CDR1 and CDR2 are DFQATT and SNEGSKA (reference sequence). V lost 3 bases, J lost 8 bases, and 9 bases stayed unmatched. This sample is part of a study of response to subunit inactivated influenza vaccine. TCRdb re-called the RT-PCR reads through MiXCR, storing one row per CDR3 protein. Of some 600,000 distinct CDR3 sequences listed, about 15% are singletons. This chain connects TRBV20-1 to TRBJ2-1, with 11 bases aligning to TRBD2. Sample: PBMCs from blood, taken 14 days before vaccination. The source of this sequence is a man aged 50 to 60 who received an inactivated influenza vaccine. The CDR3: CSARSELAGVYEQFF. CDR3 DNA: TGCAGTGCTAGGTCGGAACTAGCGGGAGTGTATGAGCAGTTCTTC.